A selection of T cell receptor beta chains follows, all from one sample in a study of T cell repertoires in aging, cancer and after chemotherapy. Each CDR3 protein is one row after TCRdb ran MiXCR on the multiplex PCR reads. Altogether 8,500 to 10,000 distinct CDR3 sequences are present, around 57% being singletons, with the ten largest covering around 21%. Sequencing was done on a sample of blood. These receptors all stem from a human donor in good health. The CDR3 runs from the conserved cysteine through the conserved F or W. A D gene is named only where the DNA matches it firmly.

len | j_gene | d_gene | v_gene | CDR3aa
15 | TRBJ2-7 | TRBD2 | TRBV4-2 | CASSQGGTRSYEQYF
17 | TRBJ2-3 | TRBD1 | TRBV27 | CASSLLRQGAPTDTQYF
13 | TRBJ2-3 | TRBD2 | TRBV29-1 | CSVAGGQTDTQYF
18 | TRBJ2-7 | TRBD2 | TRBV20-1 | CSASSLGSGSPFVYEQYF
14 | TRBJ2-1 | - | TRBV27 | CASSLSRGFGEQFF
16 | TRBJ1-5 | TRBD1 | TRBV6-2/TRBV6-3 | CASSRLAPGQHQPQHF
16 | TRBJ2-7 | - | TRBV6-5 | CASSHRDRSSFVEQYF
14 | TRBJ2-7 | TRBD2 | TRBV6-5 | CASSSSGRPSEQYF
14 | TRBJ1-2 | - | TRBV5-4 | CASSLEIIPYGYTF
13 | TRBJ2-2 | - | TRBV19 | CASMQGIGGELFF
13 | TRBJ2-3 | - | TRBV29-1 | CSVERQGTDTQYF
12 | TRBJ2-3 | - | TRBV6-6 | CASSYSEDRQYF
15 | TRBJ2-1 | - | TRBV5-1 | CASSLDLSGYNEQFF
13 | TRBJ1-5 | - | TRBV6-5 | CASSYLINQPQHF
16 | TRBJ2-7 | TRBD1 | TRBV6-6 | CASSYSMDREFHEQYF
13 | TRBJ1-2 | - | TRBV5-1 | CASSLVGSDGYTF
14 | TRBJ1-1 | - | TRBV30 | CAWSFAGGGTEAFF
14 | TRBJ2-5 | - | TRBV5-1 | CASSLEPGQETQYF
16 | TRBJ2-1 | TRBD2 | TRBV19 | CASSIQAGGSYNEQFF
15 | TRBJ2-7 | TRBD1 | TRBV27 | CASSLRQGEAYEQYF